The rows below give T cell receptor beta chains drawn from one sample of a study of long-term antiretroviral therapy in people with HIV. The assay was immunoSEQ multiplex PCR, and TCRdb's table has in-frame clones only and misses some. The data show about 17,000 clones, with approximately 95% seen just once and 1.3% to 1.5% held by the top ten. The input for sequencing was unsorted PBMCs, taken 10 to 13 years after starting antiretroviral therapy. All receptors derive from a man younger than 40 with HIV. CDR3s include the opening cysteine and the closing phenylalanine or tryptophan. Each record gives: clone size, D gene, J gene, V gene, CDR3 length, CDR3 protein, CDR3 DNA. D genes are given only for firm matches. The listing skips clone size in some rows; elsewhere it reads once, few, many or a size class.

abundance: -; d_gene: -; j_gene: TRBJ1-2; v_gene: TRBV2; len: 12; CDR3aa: CASSEADYGYTF; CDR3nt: TGTGCCAGCAGTGAAGCAGACTATGGCTACACCTTC
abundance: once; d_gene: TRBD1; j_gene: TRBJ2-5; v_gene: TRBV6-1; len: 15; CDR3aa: CASSETGVWEETQYF; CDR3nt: TGTGCCAGCAGTGAGACAGGGGTATGGGAAGAGACCCAGTACTTC
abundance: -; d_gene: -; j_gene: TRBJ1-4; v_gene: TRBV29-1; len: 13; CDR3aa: CSVEDPGIEKLFF; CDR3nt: TGCAGCGTTGAAGATCCAGGGATTGAAAAACTGTTTTTT
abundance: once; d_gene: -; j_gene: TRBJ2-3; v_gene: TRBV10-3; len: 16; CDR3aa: CAISAYTAGDGDTQYF; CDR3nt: TGTGCCATCAGTGCCTACACGGCCGGGGATGGAGATACGCAGTATTTT
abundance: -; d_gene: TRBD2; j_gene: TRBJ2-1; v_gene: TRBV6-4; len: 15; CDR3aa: CASSDSTSGYNEQFF; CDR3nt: TGTGCCAGCAGTGACTCGACTAGCGGCTACAATGAGCAGTTCTTC
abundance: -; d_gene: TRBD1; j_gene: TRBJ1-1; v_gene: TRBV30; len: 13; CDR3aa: CAWETGMNTEAFF; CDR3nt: TGTGCCTGGGAGACAGGGATGAACACTGAAGCTTTCTTT
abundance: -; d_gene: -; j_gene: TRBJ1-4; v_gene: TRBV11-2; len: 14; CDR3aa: CASSSTVTDEKLFF; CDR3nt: TGTGCCAGCAGCTCGACAGTGACGGATGAAAAACTGTTTTTT
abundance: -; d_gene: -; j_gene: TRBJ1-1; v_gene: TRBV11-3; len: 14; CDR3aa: CASSLSPGSTEAFF; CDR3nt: TGTGCCAGCAGCTTAAGCCCAGGAAGCACTGAAGCTTTCTTT
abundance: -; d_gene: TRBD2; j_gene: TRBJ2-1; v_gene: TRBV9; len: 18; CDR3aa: CASSVASSGGANQGEQFF; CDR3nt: TGTGCCAGCAGCGTAGCGTCTAGCGGGGGGGCCAACCAGGGTGAGCAGTTCTTC
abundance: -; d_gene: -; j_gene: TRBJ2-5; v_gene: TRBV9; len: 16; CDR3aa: CASSSPGGRLAGTQYF; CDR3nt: TGTGCCAGCAGCTCGCCCGGAGGCAGGCTCGCGGGGACCCAGTACTTC
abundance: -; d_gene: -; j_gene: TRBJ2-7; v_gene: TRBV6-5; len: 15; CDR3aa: CASSYSTGVLYEQYF; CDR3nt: TGTGCCAGCAGTTACTCGACGGGGGTTCTCTACGAGCAGTACTTC
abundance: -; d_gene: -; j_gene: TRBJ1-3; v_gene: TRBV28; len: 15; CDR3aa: CASSWGGSSGNTIYF; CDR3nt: TGTGCCAGCAGTTGGGGGGGTTCGTCTGGAAACACCATATATTTT
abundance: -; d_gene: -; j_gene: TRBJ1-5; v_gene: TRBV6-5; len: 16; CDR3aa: CASSYSPLDGDQPQHF; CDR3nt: TGTGCCAGCAGTTACTCCCCCCTCGACGGGGATCAGCCCCAGCATTTT
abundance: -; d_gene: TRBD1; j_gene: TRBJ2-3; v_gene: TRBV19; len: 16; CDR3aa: CASSTSGTGAADTQYF; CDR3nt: TGTGCCAGTAGTACGTCCGGGACAGGGGCAGCAGATACGCAGTATTTT
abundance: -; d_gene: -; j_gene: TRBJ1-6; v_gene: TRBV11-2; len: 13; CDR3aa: CASSGPWNSPLHF; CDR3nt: TGTGCCAGCAGCGGGCCCTGGAATTCACCCCTCCACTTT
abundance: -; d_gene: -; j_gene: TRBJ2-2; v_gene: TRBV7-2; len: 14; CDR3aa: CASSLAGFSGELFF; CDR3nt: TGTGCCAGCAGCTTAGCGGGGTTTTCCGGGGAGCTGTTTTTT
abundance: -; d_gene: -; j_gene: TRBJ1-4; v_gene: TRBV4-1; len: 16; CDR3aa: CASSQGFGGGGGKLFF; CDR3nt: TGCGCCAGCAGCCAAGGATTTGGAGGGGGTGGAGGAAAACTGTTTTTT
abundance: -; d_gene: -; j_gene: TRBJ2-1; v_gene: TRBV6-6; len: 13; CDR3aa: CASSPDSGGSKFF; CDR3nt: TGTGCCAGCAGTCCAGACTCCGGGGGCTCGAAGTTCTTC
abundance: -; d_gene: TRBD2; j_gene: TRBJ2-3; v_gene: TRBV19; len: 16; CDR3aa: CASSISLAGGPDTQYF; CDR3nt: TGTGCCAGTAGTATATCGCTAGCGGGGGGGCCTGATACGCAGTATTTT
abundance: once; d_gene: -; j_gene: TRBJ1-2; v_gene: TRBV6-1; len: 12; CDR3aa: CASSLSNYGYTF; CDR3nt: TGTGCCAGCAGTCTTTCTAACTATGGCTACACCTTC
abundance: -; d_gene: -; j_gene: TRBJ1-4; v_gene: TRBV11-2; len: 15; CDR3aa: CASSRWTQGQEKLFF; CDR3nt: TGTGCCAGCAGCCGGTGGACTCAGGGACAAGAAAAACTGTTTTTT
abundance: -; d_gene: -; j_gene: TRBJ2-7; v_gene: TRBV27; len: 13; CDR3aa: CASSYSSTYEQYF; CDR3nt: TGTGCCAGCAGTTACAGCAGTACCTACGAGCAGTACTTC
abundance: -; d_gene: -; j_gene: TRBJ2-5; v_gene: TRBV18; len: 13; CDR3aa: CASSPGDRETQYF; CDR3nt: TGTGCCAGCTCACCAGGGGATAGAGAGACCCAGTACTTC
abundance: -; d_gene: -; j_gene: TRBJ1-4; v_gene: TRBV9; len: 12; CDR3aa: CASSGDGEKLFF; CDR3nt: TGTGCCAGCAGCGGTGATGGTGAAAAACTGTTTTTT
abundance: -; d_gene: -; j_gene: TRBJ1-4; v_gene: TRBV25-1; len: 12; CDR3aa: CASGGQGRWLFF; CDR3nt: TGTGCCAGCGGGGGTCAGGGTCGGTGGTTGTTTTTT
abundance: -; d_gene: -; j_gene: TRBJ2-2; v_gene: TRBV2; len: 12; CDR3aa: CASGENTGELFF; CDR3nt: TGTGCCAGCGGGGAAAACACCGGGGAGCTGTTTTTT
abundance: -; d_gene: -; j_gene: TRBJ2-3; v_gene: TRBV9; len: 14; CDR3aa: CASSVFLGTDTQYF; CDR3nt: TGTGCCAGCAGCGTTTTCTTGGGCACAGATACGCAGTATTTT
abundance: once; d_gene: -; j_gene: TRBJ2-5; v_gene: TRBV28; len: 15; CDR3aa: CASSLLAAQGETQYF; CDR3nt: TGTGCCAGCAGTTTATTGGCAGCCCAAGGAGAGACCCAGTACTTC
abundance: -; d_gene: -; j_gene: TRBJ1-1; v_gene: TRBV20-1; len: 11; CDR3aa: CSAEDTGEAFF; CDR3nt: TGCAGTGCTGAGGATACAGGCGAGGCTTTCTTT
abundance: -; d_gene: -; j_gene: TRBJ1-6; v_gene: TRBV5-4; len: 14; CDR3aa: CASSLNFANSPLHF; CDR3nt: TGTGCCAGCAGCTTGAATTTCGCTAATTCACCCCTCCACTTT
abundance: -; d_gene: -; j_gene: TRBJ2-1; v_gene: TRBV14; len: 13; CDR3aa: CASSKEGFNEQFF; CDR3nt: TGTGCCAGCAGCAAGGAGGGGTTCAATGAGCAGTTCTTC
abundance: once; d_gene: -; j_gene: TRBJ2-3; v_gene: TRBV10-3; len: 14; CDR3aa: CATSRGGREDTQYF; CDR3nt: TGTGCCACCTCGAGGGGGGGCCGGGAAGATACGCAGTATTTT
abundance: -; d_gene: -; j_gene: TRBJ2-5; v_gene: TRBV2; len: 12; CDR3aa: CASSGYGETQYF; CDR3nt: TGTGCCAGCAGTGGGTACGGGGAGACCCAGTACTTC
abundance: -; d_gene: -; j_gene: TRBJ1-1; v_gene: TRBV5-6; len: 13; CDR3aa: CASSLNRNTEAFF; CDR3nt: TGTGCCAGCAGCTTGAACAGGAACACTGAAGCTTTCTTT
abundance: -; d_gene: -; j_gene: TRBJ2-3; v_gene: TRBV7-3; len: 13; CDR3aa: CASSIDSTDTQYF; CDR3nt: TGTGCCAGCAGCATCGACAGCACAGATACGCAGTATTTT
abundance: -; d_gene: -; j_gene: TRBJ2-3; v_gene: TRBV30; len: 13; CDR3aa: CAWIGGAFDTQYF; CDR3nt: TGTGCCTGGATTGGGGGGGCCTTTGATACGCAGTATTTT
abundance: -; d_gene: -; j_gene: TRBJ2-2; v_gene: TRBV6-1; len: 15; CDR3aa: CASSEAWGNAGELFF; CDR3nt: TGTGCCAGCAGTGAAGCGTGGGGTAATGCCGGGGAGCTGTTTTTT
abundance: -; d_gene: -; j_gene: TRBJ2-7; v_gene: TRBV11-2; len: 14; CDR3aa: CASSPQHISYEQYF; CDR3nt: TGTGCCAGCAGCCCGCAACACATAAGCTACGAGCAGTACTTC
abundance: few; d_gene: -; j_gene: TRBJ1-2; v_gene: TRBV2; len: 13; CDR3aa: CASSYTTLGGYTF; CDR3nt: TGTGCCAGCAGTTATACTACCCTCGGCGGCTACACCTTC
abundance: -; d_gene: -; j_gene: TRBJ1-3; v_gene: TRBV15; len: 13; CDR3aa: CATSTGAGNTIYF; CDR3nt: TGTGCCACCAGCACCGGGGCAGGAAACACCATATATTTT
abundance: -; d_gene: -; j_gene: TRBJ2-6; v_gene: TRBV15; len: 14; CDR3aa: CATSLRSGANVLTF; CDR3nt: TGTGCCACCAGCCTGAGATCTGGGGCCAACGTCCTGACTTTC
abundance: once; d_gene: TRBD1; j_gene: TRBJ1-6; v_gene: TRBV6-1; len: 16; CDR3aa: CASSDLAGQGASPLHF; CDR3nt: TGTGCCAGCAGTGATCTTGCCGGACAGGGGGCTTCACCCCTCCACTTT
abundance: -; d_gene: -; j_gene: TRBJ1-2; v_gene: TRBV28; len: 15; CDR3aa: CASSFLSRGLYGYTF; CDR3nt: TGTGCCAGCAGTTTTCTCAGTCGGGGGTTATATGGCTACACCTTC
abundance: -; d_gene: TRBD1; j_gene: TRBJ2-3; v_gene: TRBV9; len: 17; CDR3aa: CASSSPPLDRGKDTQYF; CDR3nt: TGTGCCAGCAGCTCGCCCCCCCTGGACAGGGGTAAAGATACGCAGTATTTT
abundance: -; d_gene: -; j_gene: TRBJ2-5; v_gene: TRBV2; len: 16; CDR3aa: CASSDSLWTVQETQYF; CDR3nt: TGTGCCAGCAGTGACAGTCTTTGGACGGTACAAGAGACCCAGTACTTC
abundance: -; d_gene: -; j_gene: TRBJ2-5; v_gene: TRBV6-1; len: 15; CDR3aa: CASATSLLVVETQYF; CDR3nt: TGTGCCAGCGCCACTAGCCTCCTCGTGGTAGAGACCCAGTACTTC
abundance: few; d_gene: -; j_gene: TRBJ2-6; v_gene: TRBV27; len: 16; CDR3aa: CASSFYSSSGANVLTF; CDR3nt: TGTGCCAGCAGTTTTTACAGTAGCTCTGGGGCCAACGTCCTGACTTTC